Listed here are 7 T cell receptor beta chains from one sample, sequenced in a study of blood T cell repertoires in COVID-19. The assay was immunoSEQ multiplex PCR, and TCRdb's table has in-frame clones only and misses some. The sample holds around 130,000 clones, about 80% seen once. The sequencing input was peripheral blood. The receptors shown here come from a human donor in a cohort sampled during active COVID-19.

The chain combines TRBV4-1 with TRBJ1-1; a weak D match, TRBD1 (5 bases). Trimming pared 0 bases from V and 0 bases from J, leaving 11 bases between. CDR1 MGHRA and CDR2 YSYEKL come from the germline V gene. The CDR3 has 16 residues. CDR3 sequence: CASSQDSGGLNTEAFF. CDR3 bases: TGCGCCAGCAGCCAAGATTCGGGGGGATTGAACACTGAAGCTTTCTTT.

The chain employs TRBV19 and TRBJ2-2; 7 bases agree with TRBD1. This CDR3 has 15 amino acids. Germline lookup yields CDR1 LNHDA and CDR2 SQIVND (reference sequence). Unmatched junction bases numbered 4, after V lost 0 bases and J lost 6 bases. The CDR3 nucleotides are TGTGCCAGTAGTATAGAACAGGGGTTGCCCGGGGAGCTGTTTTTT. It codes for CASSIEQGLPGELFF.

The chain employs TRBV19 and TRBJ1-5; the match to TRBD1 covers 7 bases. The CDR3 extends over 15 amino acids. CDR1 and CDR2 (germline): LNHDA, SQIVND (reference sequence). The ends lost 8 bases at V and 4 bases at J; junction bases unmatched: 11. CDR3 coding DNA: TGTGCCAGTCTTCGACAGGGACATAGGAATCAGCCCCAGCATTTT. It encodes CASLRQGHRNQPQHF. The complete variable domain, with remaining parts taken from reference TRBV19 and TRBJ1-5, reads DGGITQSPKYLFRKEGQNVTLSCEQNLNHDAMYWYRQDPGQGLRLIYYSQIVNDFQKGDIAEGYSVSREKKESFPLTVTSAQKNPTAFYLCASLRQGHRNQPQHFGDGTRLSIL.

This clone appeared a few times. DNA for the CDR3: TGTGCCAGCAGCTCAGGGGAAACCGTGAACACTGAAGCTTTCTTT. Translated, it gives CASSSGETVNTEAFF. This chain joins TRBV7-9 and TRBJ1-1; a weak D match, TRBD1 (6 bases). Germline CDR1 SEHNR, CDR2 FQNEAQ (reference sequence). This CDR3 spans 15 amino acids. Trimming cost V 4 bases and J 0 bases, with 12 bases left between them.

The J gene is TRBJ2-2, the V gene TRBV6-5, with D possibly TRBD2 on 6 matching bases. Trimming pared 8 bases from V and 7 bases from J, leaving 17 bases between. Germline loops: CDR1 MNHEY, CDR2 SVGAGI. This CDR3 is 14 amino acids long. As DNA, the CDR3 is TGTGCCAGCGAGCGGGTTATCGGGGGCGGGGAGCTGTTTTTT. It is translated as CASERVIGGGELFF.

This clone has a single count. This chain joins TRBV27 and TRBJ2-7; maybe TRBD1 (5 bases). Germline CDR1 reads MNHEY; CDR2 reads SMNVEV (reference sequence). The CDR3 consists of 15 residues. Trimming pared 4 bases from V and 1 base from J, leaving 14 bases between. The CDR3 DNA follows: TGTGCCAGCAGTTCAACAGGCACACCTTCCTACGAGCAGTACTTC. Translation gives CASSSTGTPSYEQYF.

This clone has only a few counts. The gene calls are TRBV4-2 and TRBJ2-4, with 8 positions matching TRBD1. Trimming removed 3 bases from V and 7 bases from J; junction bases left unmatched: 8. Germline loops: CDR1 LGHNA, CDR2 YNFKEQ. The CDR3 length is 15 residues. Written as DNA, the CDR3 is TGTGCCAGCAGCCATGCGGACAGGGAAGGGAACATTCAGTACTTC. Translated, it gives CASSHADREGNIQYF.